The TCR beta chain under discussion was sequenced for a study of siplizumab effects on memory and regulatory T cells. Investigators obtained sequences from unstimulated naive, memory, effector memory and TEMRA subsets in three donor pairs. General observations from the study: Memory cells seemed less diverse than naive T cells, which also seemed major contributors to the alloresponse. Confirmatory evidence of suppressive function in proliferating siplizumab-culture Tregs was not obtained.

Repertoires were generated with immunoSEQ multiplex PCR, while TCRdb's copy carries only in-frame clones and drops some. Of roughly 1,200 clones listed, about 73% are singletons. V gave up 3 bases and J gave up 3 bases, with 3 bases separating them. Germline CDR1 reads SGHNT; CDR2 reads YYREEE (reference sequence). CDR3 length: 11 residues. Remarks on this clone: Its antigen is not identified.

This sequence joins TRBV5-4 and TRBJ2-5; the D is unclear. This clonotype originated in a human donor in good health. The sequenced sample consisted of TEMRA CD8+ T cells sorted from blood. Subset specified: unstimulated CD8+ CD45RA+ effector memory T cells. The CDR3 DNA sequence: TGTGCCAGCAGCTGGGAAGAGACCCAGTACTTC. Amino acids: CASSWEETQYF. Looking up the rest from reference TRBV5-4 and TRBJ2-5 gives the full variable domain: ETGVTQSPTHLIKTRGQQVTLRCSSQSGHNTVSWYQQALGQGPQFIFQYYREEENGRGNFPPRFSGLQFPNYSSELNVNALELDDSALYLCASSWEETQYFGPGTRLLVL.